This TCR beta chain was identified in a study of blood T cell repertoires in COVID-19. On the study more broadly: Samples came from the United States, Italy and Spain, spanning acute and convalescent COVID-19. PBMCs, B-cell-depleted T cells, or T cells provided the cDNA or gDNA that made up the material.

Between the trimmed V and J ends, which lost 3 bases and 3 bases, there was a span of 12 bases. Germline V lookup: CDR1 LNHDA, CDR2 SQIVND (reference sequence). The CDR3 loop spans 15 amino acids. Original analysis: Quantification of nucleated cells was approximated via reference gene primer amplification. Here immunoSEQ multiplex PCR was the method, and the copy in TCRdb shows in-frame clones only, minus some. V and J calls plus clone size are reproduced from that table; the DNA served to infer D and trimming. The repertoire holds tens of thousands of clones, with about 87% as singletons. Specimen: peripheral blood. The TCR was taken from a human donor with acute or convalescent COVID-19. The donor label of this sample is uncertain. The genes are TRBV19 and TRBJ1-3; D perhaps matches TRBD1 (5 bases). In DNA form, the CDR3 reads TGTGCCAGTAGTATCTCCGACAGTCATGGAAACACCATATATTTT. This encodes CASSISDSHGNTIYF.